This T cell receptor beta chain came from a study of T-cell memory formation after mild COVID-19. Study context: Largely donor-specific sequence clusters came from a couple of donors. General study points: The study found contracting CD4+ clones mainly in CM and EM and contracting CD8+ clones in EMRA. Day 37-peaking second-wave clones had unconfirmed SARS-CoV-2 specificity.

This CDR3 comprises 14 residues. Trimming pared 1 base from V and 4 bases from J, leaving 5 bases between. Using its own MiXCR run on the 5' RACE reads, TCRdb lists one record per CDR3 protein. Counted here are hundreds of thousands of distinct CDR3 sequences, around a sixth occurring once; the ten biggest clones make up approximately 20%. This clonotype turned up a few times. Its antigen remains unidentified. The TCR originated in a man aged 18-30 years who had mild COVID-19 (a few samples of this study predate the infection). Cell type and time point are not known. Sample: PBMCs or a T cell subset sorted from them (not recorded which). The genes are TRBV12-3 or TRBV12-4 and TRBJ1-6; D remains unclear. The DNA for the CDR3 is TGTGCCAGCAGTTTAGGTGGATATAATTCACCCCTCCACTTT. Translating it yields CASSLGGYNSPLHF.